Below, 8 T cell receptor beta chains from the same sample are listed, as sequenced in a study of T cell responses to AZD1222 COVID-19 vaccine. The table came from immunoSEQ multiplex PCR; TCRdb's copy has only in-frame clones and leaves some out. The sample carries about 150,000 clones, around 89% recorded once. The material sequenced was peripheral blood, taken on day 0 of AZD1222 vaccination. The source of these receptors is an adult in good health.

The chain joins TRBV28 to TRBJ1-2; 9 nucleotides line up with TRBD1. Germline V gives CDR1 MDHEN, CDR2 SYDVKM. Trimming at V came to 2 bases and at J to 8 bases, leaving 6 bases not matched to a gene. This CDR3 comprises 14 residues. CDR3 DNA: TGTGCCAGCAGTTTAAAAGGGACAGGGAGAGGCTACACCTTC. It translates to CASSLKGTGRGYTF.

The V gene is TRBV29-1, the J gene TRBJ2-3, with D perhaps matching TRBD2 (6 bases). Germline V gene lookup returns CDR1 SQVTM and CDR2 ANQGSEA. Trimming took 8 bases from V and 4 from J, leaving 28 bases between them. The CDR3 spans 17 residues. The CDR3 DNA follows: TGCAGCCCCACGGGGGAGAGGAACTCCTTCGCCGCAGATACGCAGTATTTT. It yields the protein CSPTGERNSFAADTQYF.

The genes are TRBV18 and TRBJ2-7, with D possibly matching TRBD1 (6 bases). Germline V gives CDR1 KGHSH, CDR2 LQKENI. The V and J ends lost 3 bases and 0 bases respectively, with 15 bases between them. CDR3 size: 16 residues. CDR3 residues: CASSPLDRLSSYEQYF. The DNA for the CDR3 is TGTGCCAGCTCACCGTTAGACAGGCTGAGCTCCTACGAGCAGTACTTC.

This clone appeared once. V and J are TRBV12-2 and TRBJ1-5. TRBV12-2 is reported as a pseudogene. The CDR3 has 11 amino acids. The CDR3 region is CTQRGNQPQHF. CDR3 coding DNA: TGTACGCAACGGGGCAATCAGCCCCAGCATTTT.

This chain links TRBV29-1 with TRBJ1-2; tentatively, D is TRBD1 (6 bases). CDR1 is SQVTM, CDR2 ANQGSEA, per germline. Between the trimmed V and J ends, which lost 7 bases and 2 bases, there was a span of 14 bases. CDR3 length equals 13 residues. The CDR3, as DNA: TGCAGCGCGACGACAGGACCCAACTATGGCTACACCTTC. It yields the protein CSATTGPNYGYTF.

This chain connects TRBV7-6 to TRBJ2-2, with D maybe TRBD1 (5 bases). Per the germline V gene, CDR1 is SGHVS and CDR2 is FNYEAQ. This CDR3 is built from 14 residues. The V end lost 2 bases, the J end lost 6 bases, and 10 bases lay between the germline ends. CDR3 protein: CASSLSQGAGELFF. As DNA, the CDR3 is TGTGCCAGCAGCTTATCTCAGGGCGCCGGGGAGCTGTTTTTT.

This chain links TRBV27 with TRBJ2-2; D gene ambiguous. Trimming took off 2 bases at V and 5 bases at J, with 9 bases between the two ends. The CDR3 runs to 14 residues. CDR1 is MNHEY, CDR2 SMNVEV, per germline (reference sequence). The CDR3 bases are TGTGCCAGCAGTTTACTTATCGGGACCGGGGAGCTGTTTTTT. Protein: CASSLLIGTGELFF.

The rearrangement links TRBV6-1 to TRBJ2-6; D unresolved. Germline CDR1 and CDR2: MNHNS and SASEGT. The CDR3 sequence is 17 residues long. Trimming took off 3 bases at V and 0 bases at J, with 12 bases between the two ends. This chain's CDR3 is CASSERQPPSGANVLTF. The CDR3 DNA reads as TGTGCCAGCAGTGAGAGGCAGCCCCCCTCTGGGGCCAACGTCCTGACTTTC.